A selection of T cell receptor beta chains follows, all from one sample in a study of T-cell memory formation after mild COVID-19. From the 5' RACE reads, TCRdb called clonotypes with MiXCR, one entry per CDR3 protein. The repertoire has a few hundred thousand distinct CDR3 sequences, less than 25% of them found once; the top ten carry approximately 8%. Sequenced material: PBMCs or a T cell subset sorted from them (not recorded which). These receptors all stem from an adult woman who had mild COVID-19 (a few samples of this study predate the infection). Cell type and time point are not known. Each CDR3 is given with its conserved first and last residue. Each record gives: D gene, clone size, J gene, V gene, CDR3 DNA, CDR3 protein. D genes are given only for firm matches. The size of a clone is reported for some rows only, either as once, few or many, or as a class for expanded clones.

NA NA TRBJ1-1 TRBV24-1 TGTGCCACCAGTGTAGGGGACTCTAACACTGAAGCTTTCTTT CATSVGDSNTEAFF
TRBD1 many TRBJ1-6 TRBV27 TGTGCCAGCAGTGCGGCGGGGACAGGGAGGAAGGGATCACCCCTCCACTTT CASSAAGTGRKGSPLHF
NA few TRBJ2-3 TRBV7-8 TGTGCCAGCAGCTTAGCGGCGGGGCTAGCGCATAGCACAGATACGCAGTATTTT CASSLAAGLAHSTDTQYF
NA NA TRBJ2-3 TRBV27 TGTGCCAGCTCTACCGGGGGGCACACAGATACGCAGTATTTT CASSTGGHTDTQYF
NA few TRBJ2-2 TRBV5-1 TGCGCCAGCAGCTTTTCAACGAACACCGGGGAGCTGTTTTTT CASSFSTNTGELFF
NA NA TRBJ2-1 TRBV7-6 TGTGCCAGCAGCCCGCGACAGGATCCCGACTTCCTCTACAATGAGCAGTTCTTC CASSPRQDPDFLYNEQFF
TRBD2 few TRBJ2-1 TRBV30 TGTGCCTGGGAGCGGGAGGGCCTAGGAGAGCAGTTCTTC CAWEREGLGEQFF
TRBD2 NA TRBJ2-3 TRBV23-1 TGCGCCAGCAGACGAAGGACTAGTGCAGATACGCAGTATTTT CASRRRTSADTQYF
NA NA TRBJ1-1 TRBV7-3 TGTGCCAGCAGCTTAAATTCCCATTCCTCGGCTGAAGCTTTCTTT CASSLNSHSSAEAFF
TRBD1 few TRBJ2-5 TRBV7-3 TGTGCCAGCAGCGCTACAGGGGTCCAAGAGACCCAGTACTTC CASSATGVQETQYF
NA NA TRBJ2-7 TRBV29-1 TGCAGCGTTGATAAACAGGGGAGGCCCTACGAGCAGTACTTC CSVDKQGRPYEQYF
NA few TRBJ1-5 TRBV12-3/TRBV12-4 TGTGCCAGCAGTTTAGATGATACTCAGCCCCAGCATTTT CASSLDDTQPQHF
NA NA TRBJ1-5 TRBV19 TGTGCCAGTAGCGACAGGAAAGTTCAGCCCCAGCATTTT CASSDRKVQPQHF
NA few TRBJ2-2 TRBV4-1 TGCGCCAGCAGCCAAGAAACCCTGGACAGTTACACCGGGGAGCTGTTTTTT CASSQETLDSYTGELFF
NA few TRBJ2-1 TRBV5-1 TGCGCCAGCAGGCAGGGTCCAGAGCAGTTCTTC CASRQGPEQFF
NA NA TRBJ2-1 TRBV9 TGTGCCAGCAGCGTAGCAGGAGCGTCAAGCAGGCATGAGCAGTTCTTC CASSVAGASSRHEQFF
TRBD1 few TRBJ1-2 TRBV7-2 TGTGCCAGCAGGCCCCCGGGACAGGGCTCGAACTATGGCTACACCTTC CASRPPGQGSNYGYTF
TRBD2 many TRBJ2-7 TRBV19 TGTGCCAGTAGTATAGTTGGCGGGAGCGAAGAGCAGTACTTC CASSIVGGSEEQYF
NA NA TRBJ1-1 TRBV4-3 TGCGCCAGCAGCCAAGATCTGTCCAGGGGCGCTGGGACTGAAGCTTTCTTT CASSQDLSRGAGTEAFF
NA few TRBJ1-5 TRBV20-1 TGCAGTGCCCCAGGGGCAAGCAATCAGCCCCAGCATTTT CSAPGASNQPQHF
NA NA TRBJ2-1 TRBV20-1 TGCAGTAGACAGGGACTAGTTTACAATGAGCAGTTCTTC CSRQGLVYNEQFF
NA NA TRBJ1-5 TRBV5-1 TGCGCCAGCAGCGTAGGAGAAGGGCGGCAACAGCCCCAGCATTTT CASSVGEGRQQPQHF
NA NA TRBJ2-7 TRBV7-2 TGTGCCAGCAGCTTAGGACAGGTTGGCGAGCAGTACTTC CASSLGQVGEQYF
NA few TRBJ1-5 TRBV6-1 TGTGCCAGCAGGCCCGCAGGAGGCAATCAGCCCCAGCATTTT CASRPAGGNQPQHF
NA NA TRBJ1-1 TRBV18 TGTGCCAGCTCACCACGGCTTTTTGAGGTTGTAGCTTTCTTT CASSPRLFEVVAFF
NA many TRBJ2-7 TRBV20-1 TGCAGTGCTAGAGGGGGTGGGGTCTCTCCCTCCTACGAGCAGTACTTC CSARGGGVSPSYEQYF
TRBD1 few TRBJ2-7 TRBV9 TGTGCCAGCAGCGTAGGTGGGACAGGGGGCGCGTCCTACGAGCAGTACTTC CASSVGGTGGASYEQYF
TRBD1 few TRBJ2-1 TRBV20-1 TGCAGTGCTAGCCGGGACAGGGGGTATCAGGATGAGCAGTTCTTC CSASRDRGYQDEQFF
NA NA TRBJ2-7 TRBV12-3/TRBV12-4 TGTGCCAGCAGCTGGGGGGCCTACGAGCAGTACTTC CASSWGAYEQYF
NA few TRBJ2-7 TRBV2 TGTGCCAGCAGTACAACCTCAAAGACCGAGCAGTACTTC CASSTTSKTEQYF
NA NA TRBJ2-2 TRBV7-3 TGTGCCAGCACCTATTACCACGTCACGGGCCCCGGGGAGCTGTTTTTT CASTYYHVTGPGELFF
NA NA TRBJ1-2 TRBV20-1 TGCAGTGCTAGAGTGTCGGGGGGGCTGTCCTATGGCTACACCTTC CSARVSGGLSYGYTF
NA NA TRBJ2-2 TRBV29-1 TGCAGCGTCGAGGGATGGACAGCGAACACCGGGGAGCTGTTTTTT CSVEGWTANTGELFF
TRBD1 NA TRBJ1-2 TRBV20-1 TGCAGTGCTAGAACTCGTCGGACAGGGACCTATGGCTACACCTTC CSARTRRTGTYGYTF
NA NA TRBJ1-2 TRBV9 TGTGCCAGCAGCGTAGAGCCCGTCGACTATGGCTACACCTTC CASSVEPVDYGYTF
NA NA TRBJ2-1 TRBV7-2 TGTGCCAGCAGCTTTCGCTCGAGACCTGGGCGGGGGCCTCCCAGCTCCTACAATGAGCAGTTCTTC CASSFRSRPGRGPPSSYNEQFF
NA NA TRBJ1-1 TRBV19 TGTGCCACCACTGTGACGACGAACACTGAAGCTTTCTTT CATTVTTNTEAFF
TRBD1 many TRBJ1-3 TRBV7-2 TGTGCCAGCAGCTTTGGGACAGGGAAGGGAAACACCATATATTTT CASSFGTGKGNTIYF
NA NA TRBJ1-2 TRBV29-1 TGCAGCGTTGTTGTAGGGAACACTAACTATGGCTACACCTTC CSVVVGNTNYGYTF
NA NA TRBJ2-2 TRBV11-2 TGTGCCAGCAGCAGCGTCATACAGGGCCGCACCGGGGAGCTGTTTTTT CASSSVIQGRTGELFF
NA NA TRBJ2-5 TRBV9 TGTGCCAGCAGCGTAAGCGGAGGGGGGATCCCGTACCAAGAGACCCAGTACTTC CASSVSGGGIPYQETQYF
NA NA TRBJ1-2 TRBV27 TGTGCCAGCAGTTTAATAGGGGTGCCTAACTATGGCTACACCTTC CASSLIGVPNYGYTF
NA NA TRBJ2-2 TRBV11-2 TGTGCCAGCAGCTTAGCGGGATCGGGCACCGGGGAGCTGTTTTTT CASSLAGSGTGELFF
NA few TRBJ2-7 TRBV4-1 TGCGCCAGCAGCCAAGTAGGGTCTGTGGGGAAGCAGTACTTC CASSQVGSVGKQYF
NA NA TRBJ2-7 TRBV3-1 TGTGCCAGCAGCCAAGGCGGGACCGACGGATCCCAGCAGTACTTC CASSQGGTDGSQQYF
TRBD1 few TRBJ2-2 TRBV5-6 TGTGCCAGCAGCTCAAATAGGGGACAGATCACCGGGGAGCTGTTTTTT CASSSNRGQITGELFF
NA few TRBJ1-1 TRBV7-3 TGTGCCAGCAGCTTAAGTCCGCTCCTGGACACTGAAGCTTTCTTT CASSLSPLLDTEAFF
NA NA TRBJ2-1 TRBV7-2 TGTGCCAGCAGCTTAGTTCGTACAGCCAAGAGCTCCTACAATGAGCAGTTCTTC CASSLVRTAKSSYNEQFF
NA many TRBJ2-5 TRBV13 TGTGCCAGCAGCCCACGGCCTCAAGAGACCCAGTACTTC CASSPRPQETQYF
NA few TRBJ2-2 TRBV5-6 TGTGCCAGCAGCCCATCCTCTGTGGGGGTGAACACCGGGGAGCTGTTTTTT CASSPSSVGVNTGELFF
NA NA TRBJ2-7 TRBV9 TGTGCCAGCAGCGTAGCTCCGGATAGAACTTCCTACGAGCAGTACTTC CASSVAPDRTSYEQYF
NA many TRBJ1-1 TRBV7-9 TGTGCCAGCAGCTTGGGTGTTACTGAAGCTTTCTTT CASSLGVTEAFF
NA few TRBJ2-5 TRBV18 TGTGCCAGCTCACCTACAGGTTATGCAAGGGAGACCCAGTACTTC CASSPTGYARETQYF